This TCR beta chain was profiled in a study of blood T cell repertoires in COVID-19. At the level of the study: PBMCs, B-cell-depleted T cells, or T cells provided the cDNA or gDNA that made up the material.

The V gene end was trimmed by 2 bases and the J gene end by 9 bases; junction bases not matched to a gene: 10. This CDR3 contains 15 residues. CDR1 SGDLS and CDR2 YYNGEE come from the germline V gene. Per the authors' pipeline: Reference gene primer amplification gave estimated nucleated cell counts. Sequenced by immunoSEQ multiplex PCR; TCRdb stores in-frame clones only, minus some. V and J calls and clone size are as listed in that table; D and trimming were resolved from the DNA. The data contain about 81,000 clones, around nine tenths of them singletons. This clonotype was obtained from a woman of 80 years or more with acute or convalescent COVID-19. The sequencing sample was made of peripheral blood. The rearrangement uses TRBV9 and TRBJ2-1, with 8 bases lining up with TRBD2. The CDR3 sequence: CASSVGTRWGGEQFF. In DNA, the CDR3 is TGTGCCAGCAGCGTCGGGACTAGGTGGGGGGGTGAGCAGTTCTTC.